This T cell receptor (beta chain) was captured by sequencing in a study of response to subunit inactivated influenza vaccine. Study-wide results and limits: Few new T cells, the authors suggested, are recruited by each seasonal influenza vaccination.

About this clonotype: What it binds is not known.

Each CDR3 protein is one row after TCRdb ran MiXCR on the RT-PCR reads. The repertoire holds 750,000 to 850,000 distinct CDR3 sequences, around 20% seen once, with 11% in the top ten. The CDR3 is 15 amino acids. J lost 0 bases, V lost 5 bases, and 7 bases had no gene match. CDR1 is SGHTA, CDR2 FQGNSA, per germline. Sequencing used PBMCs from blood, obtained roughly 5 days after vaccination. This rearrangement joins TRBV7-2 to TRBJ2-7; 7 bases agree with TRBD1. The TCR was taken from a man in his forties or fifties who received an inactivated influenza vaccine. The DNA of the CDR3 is TGTGCCAGCAGCCCGATTTGGACAGGCTCCTACGAGCAGTACTTC. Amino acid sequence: CASSPIWTGSYEQYF.